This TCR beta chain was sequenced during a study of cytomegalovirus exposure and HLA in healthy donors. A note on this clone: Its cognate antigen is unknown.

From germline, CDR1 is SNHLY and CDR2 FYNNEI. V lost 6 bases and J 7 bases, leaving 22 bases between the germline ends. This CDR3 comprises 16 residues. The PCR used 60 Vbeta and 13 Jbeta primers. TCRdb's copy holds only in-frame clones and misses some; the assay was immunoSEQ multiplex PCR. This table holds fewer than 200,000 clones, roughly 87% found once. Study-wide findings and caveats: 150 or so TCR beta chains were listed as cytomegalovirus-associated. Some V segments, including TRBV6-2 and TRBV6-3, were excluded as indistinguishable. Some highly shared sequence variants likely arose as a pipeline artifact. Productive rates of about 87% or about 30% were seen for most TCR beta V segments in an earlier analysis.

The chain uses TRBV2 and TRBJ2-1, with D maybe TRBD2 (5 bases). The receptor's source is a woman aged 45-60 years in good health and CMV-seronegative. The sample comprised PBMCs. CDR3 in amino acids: CASSPMVAGVPNEQFF. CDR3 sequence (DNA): TGTGCCAGCAGCCCCATGGTCGCGGGCGTTCCGAATGAGCAGTTCTTC.